Listed here are 29 T cell receptor beta chains from one sample, sequenced in a study of blood T cell repertoires in COVID-19. Sequencing used immunoSEQ multiplex PCR; TCRdb keeps in-frame clones, though not all of them. The table lists some 100,000 clones, around 93% of them singletons. Input material: peripheral blood. These receptors all come from a man aged 50-59 years with acute or convalescent COVID-19.

This chain links TRBV6-5 with TRBJ2-7, with 7 nucleotides matching TRBD1. Trimming at V came to 6 bases and at J to 2 bases, leaving 4 bases not matched to a gene. The CDR3 is made up of 13 amino acids. Germline values: CDR1 MNHEY, CDR2 SVGAGI. The CDR3 nucleotides read TGTGCCAGCAGGAGGGACAGCACCTACGAGCAGTACTTC. This encodes CASRRDSTYEQYF.

This sequence joins TRBV5-5 and TRBJ2-2; D may be TRBD1 (5 bases). The germline gives CDR1 SGHKS, CDR2 YYEKEE (reference sequence). Trimming left V 6 bases short and J 3 bases short, with 15 bases between. This CDR3 has 15 amino acids. CDR3 protein: CASNPPGWDTGELFF. The CDR3 bases are TGTGCCAGCAACCCCCCAGGGTGGGACACCGGGGAGCTGTTTTTT.

This clone is medium-sized (0.01 to 0.1%) by share. The V call is TRBV28, the J call TRBJ2-3; 10 bases align to TRBD2. V was clipped by 5 bases and J by 0 bases; unmatched bases: 11. CDR1 is MDHEN and CDR2 is SYDVKM in the germline V gene. This CDR3 contains 18 residues. CDR3 sequence: CASSGLAGGQTSTDTQYF. The CDR3 nucleotides read TGTGCCAGCAGTGGGTTAGCGGGGGGACAAACTAGCACAGATACGCAGTATTTT.

The chain couples TRBV6-2 or TRBV6-3 to TRBJ1-6; D is unresolved. The germline V gene encodes CDR1 MNHEY and CDR2 SVGEGT. With 0 bases removed from V and 0 bases from J, the gap between germline ends came to 9 bases. CDR3 length equals 17 residues. The CDR3 sequence: CASSYSPESSYNSPLHF. The CDR3 DNA is TGTGCCAGCAGTTACTCGCCTGAGAGCTCCTATAATTCACCCCTCCACTTT.

The CDR3 region has the DNA TGTGCCAGCAGTCGCTGGACTAGCGGGTACCAAGAGACCCAGTACTTC. The encoded protein is CASSRWTSGYQETQYF. The rearrangement links TRBV5-6 to TRBJ2-5, with 11 positions matching TRBD2. There are 16 residues in the CDR3. Germline V gene sequence: CDR1 SGHDT, CDR2 YYEEEE. Trimming removed 5 bases from V and 0 bases from J; junction bases left unmatched: 6.

This chain links TRBV19 with TRBJ2-3; 12 bases agree with TRBD2. V was pared by 5 bases and J by 1 base, with 4 bases of the junction left unmatched. Germline V lookup: CDR1 LNHDA, CDR2 SQIVND (reference sequence). The CDR3 consists of 16 residues. DNA of the CDR3: TGTGCCAGTAGTCCACGACTAGCGGGGGGCACAGATACGCAGTATTTT. This encodes CASSPRLAGGTDTQYF.

V usage is TRBV18 and J usage is TRBJ2-5, with a possible D match to TRBD2 (5 bases). This CDR3 spans 14 amino acids. Germline assignment: CDR1 KGHSH and CDR2 LQKENI. Deletions cut 5 bases from V and 2 bases from J, with 12 bases between. The CDR3 sequence is CASSNAWEQETQYF. For the CDR3, the DNA is TGTGCCAGCTCAAACGCCTGGGAGCAAGAGACCCAGTACTTC.

The chain employs TRBV5-1 and TRBJ1-1; 8 bases match TRBD1. Trimming removed 4 bases from V and 1 base from J; junction bases left unmatched: 3. Germline CDR1 SGHRS, CDR2 YFSETQ. The CDR3 totals 14 residues. The CDR3 loop is CASSPGQANTEAFF. Written as DNA, the CDR3 is TGCGCCAGCAGCCCGGGACAGGCGAACACTGAAGCTTTCTTT.

The rearrangement uses TRBV11-1 and TRBJ1-1; D uncertain. This CDR3 region has 16 residues. Germline loops: CDR1 SGHAT, CDR2 FQDESV (reference sequence). Deletions cut 2 bases from V and 6 bases from J, with 19 bases between. The CDR3 protein is CASSLKATAAGAEAFF. The DNA of the CDR3 is TGTGCCAGCAGCTTAAAAGCTACCGCCGCCGGGGCTGAAGCTTTCTTT.

The chain couples TRBV7-9 to TRBJ2-3; the D gene is possibly TRBD1 (6 bases). The germline V gene encodes CDR1 SEHNR and CDR2 FQNEAQ (reference sequence). The CDR3 runs to 13 residues. V was clipped by 5 bases and J by 13 bases, with 19 bases between them. CDR3 nucleotides: TGTGCCAGCAGCGGTAAGGGACACGCACGGGAGTATTTT. Encoded protein: CASSGKGHAREYF.

The chain has TRBV19 and TRBJ1-6; D is possibly TRBD1 (6 bases). V was clipped by 3 bases and J by 6 bases, with 9 bases between them. The germline V gene has CDR1 LNHDA and CDR2 SQIVND (reference sequence). The CDR3 loop spans 14 amino acids. CDR3 bases: TGTGCCAGTAGTATGCAGGGGTCTAATTCACCCCTCCACTTT. It translates to CASSMQGSNSPLHF.

The chain carries TRBV18 and TRBJ1-6; 7 bases are a match to TRBD1. The CDR3 spans 14 residues. J lost 13 bases, V lost 3 bases, and 9 bases had no gene match. CDR1 is KGHSH and CDR2 is LQKENI in the germline V gene. The DNA of the CDR3 is TGTGCCAGCTCACCGTCTAGACAGGGAGGTCCCCTCCACTTT. It specifies CASSPSRQGGPLHF.

The chain couples TRBV25-1 to TRBJ2-7; no reliable D call. The CDR3 is made up of 13 amino acids. Germline V CDR1 and CDR2: MGHDK, SYGVNS. Trimming left V 3 bases short and J 0 bases short, with 6 bases between. Written as DNA, the CDR3 is TGTGCCAGCAGTGATGTCAGCTCCTACGAGCAGTACTTC. The encoded protein is CASSDVSSYEQYF.

CDR3 protein: CASRALGTDIYNEQFF. CDR3 in DNA: TGTGCCAGTAGGGCTCTCGGGACAGATATATACAATGAGCAGTTCTTC. The genes are TRBV19 and TRBJ2-1, with 7 bases fitting TRBD1. The CDR3 loop spans 16 amino acids. V shed 6 bases and J 4 bases; nucleotides not matched to a gene: 12. Germline CDR1 is LNHDA and CDR2 is SQIVND (reference sequence).

CDR3 bases: TGCGCCAGCAGCTCAGGGGTCAGTGAGCAGTTCTTC. Its protein product is CASSSGVSEQFF. This rearrangement joins TRBV5-1 to TRBJ2-1; perhaps TRBD1 as D (6 bases). The CDR3 contains 12 residues. Germline loops: CDR1 SGHRS, CDR2 YFSETQ. Trimming took off 3 bases at V and 9 bases at J, with 10 bases between the two ends. Based on the CDR3 plus reference TRBV5-1 and TRBJ2-1, the full variable domain is KAGVTQTPRYLIKTRGQQVTLSCSPISGHRSVSWYQQTPGQGLQFLFEYFSETQRNKGNFPGRFSGRQFSNSRSEMNVSTLELGDSALYLCASSSGVSEQFFGPGTRLTVL.

The rearrangement links TRBV19 to TRBJ1-3, with 7 bases that match TRBD1. CDR3 length: 14 amino acids. V lost 7 bases, J lost 1 base, and 4 bases stayed unmatched. Germline V gene sequence: CDR1 LNHDA, CDR2 SQIVND (reference sequence). CDR3 sequence reads: CASNLGQSGNTIYF. In DNA form, the CDR3 reads TGTGCCAGTAACCTGGGACAGTCTGGAAACACCATATATTTT.

This sequence joins TRBV27 and TRBJ1-1; 8 nucleotides match TRBD1. V was pared by 5 bases and J by 4 bases, with 6 bases of the junction left unmatched. Germline CDR1 reads MNHEY; CDR2 reads SMNVEV (reference sequence). The CDR3 is 14 amino acids. CDR3 protein: CASSLTGGSTEAFF. CDR3 nucleotide sequence: TGTGCCAGCAGTCTCACAGGGGGGAGCACTGAAGCTTTCTTT.

The chain uses TRBV6-5 and TRBJ1-1, with TRBD1 identical over 8 bases. This CDR3 region has 14 residues. Germline CDR1 MNHEY, CDR2 SVGAGI. After removal of 5 bases from V and 0 bases from J, the junction contained 2 bases not matched to a gene. Here the CDR3 reads CASSPTGVNTEAFF. CDR3 sequence (DNA): TGTGCCAGCAGTCCGACAGGGGTGAACACTGAAGCTTTCTTT.

V and J are TRBV5-5 and TRBJ2-7, with D tentatively TRBD1 (7 bases). The CDR3 consists of 15 residues. V gave up 4 bases and J gave up 3 bases, with 17 bases separating them. Germline values: CDR1 SGHKS, CDR2 YYEKEE (reference sequence). The CDR3 here is CASSVGPRGDYEQYF. CDR3 nucleotides: TGTGCCAGCAGCGTGGGACCCAGGGGGGACTACGAGCAGTACTTC.

The gene calls are TRBV4-1 and TRBJ2-7, with TRBD2 identical over 8 bases. After removal of 0 bases from V and 0 bases from J, the junction contained 10 bases not matched to a gene. The germline gives CDR1 MGHRA, CDR2 YSYEKL. This CDR3 has 18 residues. The CDR3 DNA sequence: TGCGCCAGCAGCCAAGACATGCTAGCGGGTCTTAGCTCCTACGAGCAGTACTTC. Protein sequence: CASSQDMLAGLSSYEQYF.

V is TRBV11-2 and J is TRBJ1-6; 8 nucleotides line up with TRBD1. V was pared by 0 bases and J by 9 bases, with 7 bases of the junction left unmatched. CDR3 length: 16 residues. The germline CDR1 and CDR2 sequences are SGHAT and FQNNGV. In DNA, the CDR3 is TGTGCCAGCAGCTTAGAAGGGGTCAGGGGGCTTTCACCCCTCCACTTT. Residues: CASSLEGVRGLSPLHF.

The chain joins TRBV3-1 (or the pseudogene TRBV3-2) to TRBJ2-7; 12 nucleotides match TRBD1. After removal of 3 bases from V and 9 bases from J, the junction contained 6 bases not matched to a gene. The germline CDR1 and CDR2 sequences are LGHDT and YNNKEL (reference sequence). This CDR3 contains 14 residues. The CDR3 nucleotides are TGTGCCAGCAGCCAGCCGGGACAGGGGGCCACGCAGTACTTC. This encodes CASSQPGQGATQYF.

The rearrangement uses TRBV6-5 and TRBJ1-1, with TRBD1 as a possible D gene (5 bases). CDR1 MNHEY and CDR2 SVGAGI come from the germline V gene. This CDR3 has 10 amino acids. Trimming took off 8 bases at V and 7 bases at J, with 8 bases between the two ends. This chain's CDR3 is CASRGLEAFF. The CDR3 DNA is TGTGCCAGCCGGGGACTTGAAGCTTTCTTT.

This chain connects TRBV6-1 to TRBJ1-1; TRBD1 aligns across 9 bases. V gave up 4 bases and J gave up 4 bases; unmatched junction bases: 13. This CDR3 spans 17 amino acids. The germline CDR1 and CDR2 sequences are MNHNS and SASEGT. The CDR3 protein is CASSAHRGQRAITEAFF. For the CDR3, the DNA is TGTGCCAGCAGTGCCCACAGGGGGCAGAGGGCGATCACTGAAGCTTTCTTT.

The chain recombines TRBV6-2 or TRBV6-3 with TRBJ1-5, with TRBD1 matching over 8 bases. The CDR3 covers 15 residues. The germline V gene encodes CDR1 MNHEY and CDR2 SVGEGT. Germline trimming cut 6 bases from V and 0 bases from J; bases unmatched to any gene: 4. The CDR3 protein is CASSRTGTSNQPQHF. The CDR3 region has the DNA TGTGCCAGCAGCCGGACAGGGACTAGCAATCAGCCCCAGCATTTT.

This chain uses TRBV7-2 with TRBJ2-1, with TRBD2 as a possible D gene (5 bases). This CDR3 spans 14 amino acids. Looked up from germline, CDR1 is SGHTA and CDR2 is FQGNSA. V lost 1 base, J lost 8 bases, and 12 bases lay in between. The DNA of the CDR3 is TGTGCCAGCAGCTTAGGAGCGGCCGGCGATGAGCAGTTCTTC. Protein: CASSLGAAGDEQFF.

This chain joins TRBV7-3 and TRBJ2-3; tentatively, D is TRBD1 (6 bases). The CDR3 length is 19 residues. Trimming stripped 0 bases from V and 0 bases from J, with 19 bases between. The germline V gene encodes CDR1 SGHTA and CDR2 FQGTGA. This CDR3 is CASSLTFTGLTGSTDTQYF. CDR3 sequence (DNA): TGTGCCAGCAGCTTAACGTTCACGGGCTTAACAGGGAGCACAGATACGCAGTATTTT. The full variable domain, its missing parts supplied by reference TRBV7-3 and TRBJ2-3, is GAGVSQTPSNKVTEKGKYVELRCDPISGHTALYWYRQSLGQGPEFLIYFQGTGAADDSGLPNDRFFAVRPEGSVSTLKIQRTERGDSAVYLCASSLTFTGLTGSTDTQYFGPGTRLTVL.

V and J are TRBV2 and TRBJ1-2; a possible D gene is TRBD1 (6 bases). Trimming took 6 bases from V and 1 from J, leaving 12 bases between them. This CDR3 has 14 amino acids. Germline V gives CDR1 SNHLY, CDR2 FYNNEI. In nucleotides, the CDR3 is TGTGCCAGCAGACCCGGACAGCTTAACTATGGCTACACCTTC. Amino acids: CASRPGQLNYGYTF.

This chain joins TRBV19 and TRBJ1-5, with D perhaps matching TRBD1 (6 bases). CDR3 length: 14 residues. The ends were cut back, 5 bases at V and 4 bases at J, with 12 bases in the middle. Germline assignment: CDR1 LNHDA and CDR2 SQIVND (reference sequence). CDR3 in amino acids: CASSLGGGNQPQHF. The CDR3 coding sequence is TGTGCCAGTAGTCTAGGGGGAGGAAATCAGCCCCAGCATTTT.